These 27 T cell receptor beta chains share one sample of origin, sequenced in a study of graft-versus-host responses after intestinal transplantation. Using immunoSEQ multiplex PCR, the repertoire was profiled, and TCRdb retains in-frame clones only, with some absent. Among 85,000 to 100,000 clones listed, around nine tenths were seen once. For these TCRs, the target antigens are not known. Material: unstimulated CD4+ T cells sorted from spleen or lymph node cells, obtained before intestinal transplant. The receptor source for this set is a human donor who received an intestinal transplant.

The rearrangement uses TRBV4-3 and TRBJ2-1, with TRBD2 matching over 15 bases. With 3 bases clipped from V and 3 bases from J, the junction kept 0 bases outside the gene matches. The CDR3 covers 16 residues. Germline V CDR1 and CDR2: LGHNA, YSLEER. CDR3 nucleotide sequence: TGCGCCAGCAGCCAGGGACTAGCGGGGGGCTACAATGAGCAGTTCTTC. It specifies CASSQGLAGGYNEQFF.

The chain combines TRBV4-1 with TRBJ1-5; D not resolved. The CDR3 covers 13 residues. The V gene's germline CDR1 is MGHRA and CDR2 YSYEKL. Trimming removed 0 bases at V and 7 bases at J, with 7 bases between. The CDR3 nucleotides are TGCGCCAGCAGCCAAGAAATTTTACAGCCCCAGCATTTT. Translating gives CASSQEILQPQHF.

The rearrangement links TRBV6-5 to TRBJ1-3; tentative D call: TRBD1 (6 bases). CDR1 is MNHEY and CDR2 is SVGAGI in the germline V gene. CDR3 length equals 14 residues. V gave up 6 bases and J gave up 3 bases, with 12 bases separating them. Here the CDR3 reads CASRNRVDGNTIYF. The CDR3 bases are TGTGCCAGCAGAAACAGGGTAGATGGAAACACCATATATTTT.

The chain recombines TRBV5-1 with TRBJ1-5; D is perhaps TRBD1 (6 bases). Trimming took off 4 bases at V and 0 bases at J, with 14 bases between the two ends. CDR3 length equals 16 residues. The germline V gene has CDR1 SGHRS and CDR2 YFSETQ. In DNA form, the CDR3 reads TGCGCCAGCAGCCCCACGGACAGTCATAGCAATCAGCCCCAGCATTTT. Protein product: CASSPTDSHSNQPQHF. The whole variable domain, filled in from reference TRBV5-1 and TRBJ1-5, reads KAGVTQTPRYLIKTRGQQVTLSCSPISGHRSVSWYQQTPGQGLQFLFEYFSETQRNKGNFPGRFSGRQFSNSRSEMNVSTLELGDSALYLCASSPTDSHSNQPQHFGDGTRLSIL.

The gene calls are TRBV2 and TRBJ1-5; no clear D. Trimming pared 1 base from V and 3 bases from J, leaving 10 bases between. Looked up from germline, CDR1 is SNHLY and CDR2 is FYNNEI. The CDR3 runs to 15 residues. The chain's CDR3 is CASSEGSSPNQPQHF. The CDR3 nucleotides read TGTGCCAGCAGTGAAGGTTCGAGCCCCAATCAGCCCCAGCATTTT.

The rearrangement links TRBV13 to TRBJ2-3; D possibly corresponds to TRBD2 (7 bases). In germline, CDR1 is PRHDT, CDR2 FYEKMQ (reference sequence). V was cut by 3 bases and J by 2 bases, with 24 bases left in between. The CDR3 consists of 19 residues. The DNA of the CDR3 is TGTGCCAGCAGCTTCGGGGGGCCCGTATTATTAAACCCCACAGATACGCAGTATTTT. It codes for CASSFGGPVLLNPTDTQYF.

The chain couples TRBV6-5 to TRBJ2-2; D may be TRBD2 (5 bases). Germline-derived CDR1 and CDR2 are MNHEY and SVGAGI. The CDR3 consists of 12 residues. The ends were cut back, 8 bases at V and 5 bases at J, with 9 bases in the middle. The CDR3 DNA follows: TGTGCCAGCCTAGCATGGACCGGGGAGCTGTTTTTT. It is translated as CASLAWTGELFF.

The chain recombines TRBV5-4 with TRBJ2-7; 8 bases agree with TRBD2. Trimming took 4 bases from V and 7 from J; bases not matched to a gene: 16. This CDR3 region has 16 residues. Germline assignment: CDR1 SGHNT and CDR2 YYREEE (reference sequence). CDR3 sequence: CASSPDSGGGLREQYF. In DNA, the CDR3 is TGTGCCAGCAGCCCCGACTCCGGGGGGGGGCTGAGGGAGCAGTACTTC.

This rearrangement joins TRBV11-2 to TRBJ2-7, with D maybe TRBD1 (6 bases). V lost 6 bases, J lost 7 bases, and 16 bases lay in between. The CDR3 is 13 residues long. In germline, CDR1 is SGHAT, CDR2 FQNNGV. CDR3 nucleotide sequence: TGTGCCAGCAGTCCTAACCCGAGGGGGGAGCAGTACTTC. This codes for CASSPNPRGEQYF.

The V call is TRBV30, the J call TRBJ1-6; maybe TRBD1 (6 bases). Germline V gene lookup returns CDR1 GTSNPN and CDR2 SVGIG (reference sequence). This CDR3 has 15 amino acids. V dropped 0 bases and J dropped 2 bases, with 8 bases sitting between them. CDR3 nucleotides: TGTGCCTGGAGTGTACAGGGACCCTATAATTCACCCCTCCACTTT. Translated: CAWSVQGPYNSPLHF.

This clone has more than one count but fewer than ten. The gene calls are TRBV6-5 and TRBJ2-1; TRBD1 aligns across 9 bases. Germline loops: CDR1 MNHEY, CDR2 SVGAGI. CDR3 length: 14 residues. The J segment lost 4 bases and the V segment lost 2 bases, leaving 0 bases of the junction unmatched. The CDR3, as DNA: TGTGCCAGCAGTTACGGGACAGGGTACAATGAGCAGTTCTTC. Translation gives CASSYGTGYNEQFF.

This clone was recorded once. This chain joins TRBV28 and TRBJ1-2; D is uncertain. Deletions cut 5 bases from V and 1 base from J, with 14 bases between. This CDR3 comprises 15 residues. Per the germline V gene, CDR1 is MDHEN and CDR2 is SYDVKM. CDR3 residues: CASSPGGIFNYGYTF. The CDR3 DNA reads as TGTGCCAGCAGTCCTGGAGGAATTTTTAACTATGGCTACACCTTC.

A single count supports this clone. The genes are TRBV11-2 and TRBJ1-2; 7 positions match TRBD1. V was clipped by 4 bases and J by 2 bases; unmatched bases: 4. CDR3 length equals 14 residues. Looked up from germline, CDR1 is SGHAT and CDR2 is FQNNGV. CDR3 amino acids: CASSWYRGNYGYTF. The CDR3 bases are TGTGCCAGCAGCTGGTACAGGGGCAACTATGGCTACACCTTC.

This chain joins TRBV5-1 and TRBJ2-7, with 7 nucleotides matching TRBD2. Germline CDR1 reads SGHRS; CDR2 reads YFSETQ. This CDR3 region has 16 residues. Unmatched junction bases numbered 7, after V lost 0 bases and J lost 1 base. In DNA, the CDR3 is TGCGCCAGCAGCTTGGGGCCGACGGGACTATCCTACGAGCAGTACTTC. It encodes CASSLGPTGLSYEQYF.

This rearrangement joins TRBV28 to TRBJ2-5, with D possibly matching TRBD2 (5 bases). The CDR3 consists of 12 residues. Trimming removed 7 bases from V and 1 base from J, with 7 bases in between. Germline V gene lookup returns CDR1 MDHEN and CDR2 SYDVKM. CDR3 loop: CASTTSQETQYF. Written as DNA, the CDR3 is TGTGCCAGCACTACTAGCCAAGAGACCCAGTACTTC.

This chain joins TRBV7-3 and TRBJ2-1; maybe TRBD2 (6 bases). Germline CDR1 SGHTA, CDR2 FQGTGA. Trimming shortened V by 0 bases and J by 0 bases, and 6 bases separated the two germline ends. The CDR3 totals 15 residues. CDR3 coding DNA: TGTGCCAGCAGCTTAACGGGGGGCTCCTACAATGAGCAGTTCTTC. This codes for CASSLTGGSYNEQFF.

The chain links TRBV4-2 to TRBJ1-1; no definite D call. The CDR3 loop spans 17 amino acids. Trimming stripped 4 bases from V and 5 bases from J, with 23 bases between. The germline gives CDR1 LGHNA, CDR2 YNFKEQ. CDR3 nucleotides: TGTGCCAGCAGCCGGAGTGGGTCTTCGGTTTTGTGGACTGAAGCTTTCTTT. Translated, it gives CASSRSGSSVLWTEAFF.

To note about this clone: The same CDR3 is also encoded by other DNA sequences in this sample. The J gene is TRBJ1-1, the V gene TRBV28; no clear D. CDR1 MDHEN and CDR2 SYDVKM come from the germline V gene. The CDR3 is 13 amino acids. Trimming stripped 2 bases from V and 3 bases from J, with 7 bases between. This CDR3 is CASSLGEDTEAFF. The CDR3 coding sequence is TGTGCCAGCAGTTTAGGGGAGGACACTGAAGCTTTCTTT. The variable domain in full, completed from reference TRBV28 and TRBJ1-1, reads DVKVTQSSRYLVKRTGEKVFLECVQDMDHENMFWYRQDPGLGLRLIYFSYDVKMKEKGDIPEGYSVSREKKERFSLILESASTNQTSMYLCASSLGEDTEAFFGQGTRLTVV.

This clone was detected only once. This rearrangement joins TRBV19 to TRBJ1-2; D is unresolved. The CDR3 extends over 12 amino acids. Germline CDR1 reads LNHDA; CDR2 reads SQIVND (reference sequence). V was shortened by 6 bases and J by 1 base, with 6 bases between the two germline ends. The CDR3 DNA reads TGTGCCAGTAGGAACAATAACTATGGCTACACCTTC. This codes for CASRNNNYGYTF. Filled out from reference TRBV19 and TRBJ1-2, the complete variable domain reads DGGITQSPKYLFRKEGQNVTLSCEQNLNHDAMYWYRQDPGQGLRLIYYSQIVNDFQKGDIAEGYSVSREKKESFPLTVTSAQKNPTAFYLCASRNNNYGYTFGSGTRLTVV.

The rearrangement links TRBV4-3 to TRBJ2-7; D is perhaps TRBD1 (6 bases). Germline CDR1 reads LGHNA; CDR2 reads YSLEER. The V end was cut by 2 bases, the J end by 3 bases, with 8 bases between. This CDR3 spans 13 amino acids. The CDR3 region has the DNA TGCGCCAGCAGCCAACAACAGGGCTACGAGCAGTACTTC. It is translated as CASSQQQGYEQYF.

The chain carries TRBV7-6 and TRBJ2-1; D ambiguous. The CDR3 loop spans 14 amino acids. The V gene lost 5 bases and the J gene lost 0 bases, with 8 bases spanning the gap. The germline V gene encodes CDR1 SGHVS and CDR2 FNYEAQ. The CDR3 reads CASSPWSSYNEQFF. The CDR3 bases are TGTGCCAGCAGCCCCTGGAGCTCCTACAATGAGCAGTTCTTC. Supplemented by reference TRBV7-6 and TRBJ2-1, the full variable domain reads GAGVSQSPRYKVTKRGQDVALRCDPISGHVSLYWYRQALGQGPEFLTYFNYEAQQDKSGLPNDRFSAERPEGSISTLTIQRTEQRDSAMYRCASSPWSSYNEQFFGPGTRLTVL.

The chain combines TRBV30 with TRBJ1-1; 8 bases agree with TRBD1. Per germline, CDR1 GTSNPN and CDR2 SVGIG (reference sequence). V lost 2 bases to trimming and J lost 1 base; unmatched junction nucleotides: 6. The CDR3 has 15 amino acids. CDR3 sequence: CAWSSPDRGNTEAFF. In nucleotides, the CDR3 is TGTGCCTGGAGTTCGCCCGACAGGGGGAACACTGAAGCTTTCTTT.

The chain couples TRBV6-5 to TRBJ1-6; 7 bases line up with TRBD1. V dropped 6 bases and J dropped 7; count of bases not matched to a gene: 6. This CDR3 contains 14 residues. Germline lookup yields CDR1 MNHEY and CDR2 SVGAGI. The CDR3 DNA follows: TGTGCCAGCAGCGGCGGGACAGCCAATTCACCCCTCCACTTT. This codes for CASSGGTANSPLHF.

This chain connects TRBV7-3 to TRBJ2-3; 10 bases match TRBD2. J was trimmed by 4 bases and V by 1 base; bases with no gene match: 14. The germline gives CDR1 SGHTA, CDR2 FQGTGA. The CDR3 length is 19 residues. CDR3 protein: CASSLMYPVAGGSADTQYF. As DNA, the CDR3 is TGTGCCAGCAGCTTAATGTATCCTGTAGCGGGGGGATCGGCAGATACGCAGTATTTT.

This clone was detected only a few times. The gene calls are TRBV19 and TRBJ1-1; D unclear. The V and J ends lost 4 bases and 5 bases respectively, with 11 bases between them. This CDR3 region has 13 residues. Germline V gene sequence: CDR1 LNHDA, CDR2 SQIVND (reference sequence). In DNA form, the CDR3 reads TGTGCCAGTAGTACAAACGCGGGTACTGAAGCTTTCTTT. This codes for CASSTNAGTEAFF.

The chain has TRBV6-5 and TRBJ1-1; possibly TRBD1 for D (6 bases). V was clipped by 4 bases and J by 5 bases, with 14 bases between them. Germline assignment: CDR1 MNHEY and CDR2 SVGAGI. The CDR3 runs 14 residues. CDR3 DNA sequence: TGTGCCAGCAGTTTAAGGGGGTTGGGAACTGAAGCTTTCTTT. Translation gives CASSLRGLGTEAFF.

The genes are TRBV1 and TRBJ2-1; the D call of TRBD2 is as the table states it, not checked on the DNA. TRBV1 is flagged as a pseudogene. The CDR3 has 14 residues. The chain's CDR3 is CTSSPLADYNEQFF. The DNA for the CDR3 is TGCACCAGCAGCCCCCTAGCGGACTACAATGAGCAGTTCTTC.